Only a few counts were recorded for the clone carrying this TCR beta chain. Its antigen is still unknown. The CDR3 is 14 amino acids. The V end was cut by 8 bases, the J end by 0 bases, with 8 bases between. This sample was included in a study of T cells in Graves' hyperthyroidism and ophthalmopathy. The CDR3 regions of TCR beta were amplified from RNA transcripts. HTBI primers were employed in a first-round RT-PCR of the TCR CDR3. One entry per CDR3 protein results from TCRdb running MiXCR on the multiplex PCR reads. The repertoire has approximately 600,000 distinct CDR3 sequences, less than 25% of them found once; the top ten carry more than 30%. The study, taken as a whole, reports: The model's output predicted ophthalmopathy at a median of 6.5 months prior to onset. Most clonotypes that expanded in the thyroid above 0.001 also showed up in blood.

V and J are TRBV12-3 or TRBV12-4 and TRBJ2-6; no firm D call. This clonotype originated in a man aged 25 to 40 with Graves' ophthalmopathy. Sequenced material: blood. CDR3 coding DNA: TGTGCCAGCTCGGAGTTCTCTGGGGCCAACGTCCTGACTTTC. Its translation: CASSEFSGANVLTF.